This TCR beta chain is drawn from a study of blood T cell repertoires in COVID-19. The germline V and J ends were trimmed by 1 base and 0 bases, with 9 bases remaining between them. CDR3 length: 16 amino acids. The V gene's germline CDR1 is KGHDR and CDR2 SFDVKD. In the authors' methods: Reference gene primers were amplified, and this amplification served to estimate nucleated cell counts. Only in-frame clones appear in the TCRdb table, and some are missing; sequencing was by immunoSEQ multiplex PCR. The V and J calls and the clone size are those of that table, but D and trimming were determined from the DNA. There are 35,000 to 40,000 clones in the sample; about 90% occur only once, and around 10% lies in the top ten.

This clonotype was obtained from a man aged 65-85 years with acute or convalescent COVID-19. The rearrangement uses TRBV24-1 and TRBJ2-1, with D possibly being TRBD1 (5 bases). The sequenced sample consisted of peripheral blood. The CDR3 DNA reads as TGTGCCACCAGTGATTTCGGTCAGGGCTCCTACAATGAGCAGTTCTTC. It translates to CATSDFGQGSYNEQFF.